The present entry profiles one TCR beta chain with its context. With V trimmed by 4 bases and J by 4 bases, 7 bases remained unmatched. The CDR3 contains 15 residues. In germline, CDR1 is MNHEY, CDR2 SVGAGI. The sample comes from a study of radiation and T cells in renal cell carcinoma. The data were produced by immunoSEQ multiplex PCR, yet TCRdb's version contains in-frame clones alone and is incomplete. The repertoire holds around 140,000 clones, with 88% as singletons. Time point described: baseline pretreatment blood. Treatment denoted: 15 Gy SBRT to primary tumor, nephrectomy 4 weeks later. The sample consisted of blood, taken from a patient whose treatment included radiotherapy and nephrectomy. The chain has TRBV6-5 and TRBJ1-1, with TRBD1 matching over 9 bases. The clonotype was recovered from a woman aged 70-85 years with renal cell carcinoma. CDR3 DNA sequence: TGTGCCAGCAGTTTCCAACAGGGGGCTGGCACTGAAGCTTTCTTT. It translates to CASSFQQGAGTEAFF.